This TCR beta chain was identified in a study of response to subunit inactivated influenza vaccine. From the RT-PCR reads, TCRdb called clonotypes with MiXCR, one entry per CDR3 protein. The sample lists 500,000 to 550,000 distinct CDR3 sequences; around 25% were seen once. The J segment lost 8 bases and the V segment lost 4 bases, leaving 4 bases of the junction unmatched. Germline values: CDR1 SGHTA, CDR2 FQGNSA. This CDR3 is built from 13 residues. This sample was shared with a second study, whose subject was T cells expressing NK-cell markers. That publication notes: The authors made TCR beta cDNA libraries by 5'RACE template switching. This switching added a universal primer site and UMIs.

This clonotype was sampled from a man aged 50 to 59 who received an inactivated influenza vaccine. V is TRBV7-2 and J is TRBJ1-4; 7 positions match TRBD1. This sample comprised CD4+ T cells sorted from PBMCs, obtained 11 to 12 days after vaccination. The CDR3 coding sequence is TGTGCCAGCAGCTATGGGACAGCAGAAAAACTGTTTTTT. Translating gives CASSYGTAEKLFF.